The entry that follows covers one TCR beta chain sequence. The sample comes from a study of T cell responses to AZD1222 COVID-19 vaccine. CDR3 size: 13 residues. Germline values: CDR1 SGHTA, CDR2 FQGNSA. After removal of 3 bases from V and 4 bases from J, the junction contained 0 bases not matched to a gene. Method: immunoSEQ multiplex PCR; TCRdb's copy keeps in-frame clones and lacks some. The repertoire has 130,000 or so clones, 70% to 90% of them found once; the top ten carry approximately 3.1%. The input for sequencing was peripheral blood, taken on day 0 of AZD1222 vaccination. This clonotype was sampled from an adult in good health. The rearrangement links TRBV7-2 to TRBJ2-5; 9 nucleotides align to TRBD1. CDR3 loop: CASSLTGGETQYF. The CDR3 DNA follows: TGTGCCAGCAGCTTGACAGGGGGAGAGACCCAGTACTTC.